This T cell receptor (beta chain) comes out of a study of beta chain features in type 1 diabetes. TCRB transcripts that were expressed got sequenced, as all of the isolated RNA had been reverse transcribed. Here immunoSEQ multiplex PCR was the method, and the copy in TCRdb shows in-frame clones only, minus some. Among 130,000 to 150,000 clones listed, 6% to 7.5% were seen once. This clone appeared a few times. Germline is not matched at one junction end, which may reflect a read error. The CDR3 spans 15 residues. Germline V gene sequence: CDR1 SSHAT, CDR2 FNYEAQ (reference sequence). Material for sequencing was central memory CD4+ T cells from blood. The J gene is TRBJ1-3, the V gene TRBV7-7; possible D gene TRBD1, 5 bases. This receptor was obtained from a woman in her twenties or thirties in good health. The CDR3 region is CASSLDMSSGNTIYF. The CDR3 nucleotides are TGTGCTAGCAGCCTGGACATGAGCTCTGGAAACACCATATATTTT.